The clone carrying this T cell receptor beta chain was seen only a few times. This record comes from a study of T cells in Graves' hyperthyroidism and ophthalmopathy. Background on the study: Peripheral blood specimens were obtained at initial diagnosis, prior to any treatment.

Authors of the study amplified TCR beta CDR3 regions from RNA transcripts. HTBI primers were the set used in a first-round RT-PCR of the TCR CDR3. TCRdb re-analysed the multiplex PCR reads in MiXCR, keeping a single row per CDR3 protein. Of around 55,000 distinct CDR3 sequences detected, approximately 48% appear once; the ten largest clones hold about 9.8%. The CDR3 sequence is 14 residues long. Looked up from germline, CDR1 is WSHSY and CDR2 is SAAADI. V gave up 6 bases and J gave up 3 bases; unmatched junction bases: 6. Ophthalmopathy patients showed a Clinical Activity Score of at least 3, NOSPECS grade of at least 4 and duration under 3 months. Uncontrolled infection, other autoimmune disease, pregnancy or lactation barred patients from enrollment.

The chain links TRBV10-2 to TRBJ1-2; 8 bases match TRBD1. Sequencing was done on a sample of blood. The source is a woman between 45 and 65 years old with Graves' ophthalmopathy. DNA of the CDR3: TGCGCCAGCAGCCCCGGGACAGGCCACTATGGCTACACCTTC. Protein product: CASSPGTGHYGYTF.